The T cell receptor (beta chain) under discussion was sequenced for a study of beta chain features in type 1 diabetes. Trimming removed 7 bases from V and 0 bases from J, with 4 bases in between. This CDR3 is 11 amino acids long. Germline assignment: CDR1 MDHEN and CDR2 SYDVKM. In its sample, this clone was seen a few times. Expressed TCRB transcripts were sequenced because the entire RNA isolate underwent reverse transcription. Sequencing was performed with immunoSEQ multiplex PCR; in TCRdb, only in-frame clones are kept and a portion is missing. This table has 900,000 or so clones, roughly 15% appearing once.

The sequencing input was naive CD4+ T cells from blood. The chain couples TRBV28 to TRBJ2-7, with unresolved D. The clonotype was recovered from a woman in her late teens or twenties in good health. Here the CDR3 DNA reads TGTGCCAGCACCCACTCCTACGAGCAGTACTTC. Its translation: CASTHSYEQYF.